The text below deals with one T cell receptor (beta chain). The CDR3 runs to 14 residues. V lost 2 bases and J 6 bases, leaving 14 bases between the germline ends. Germline V gene data show CDR1 as SGHRS and CDR2 as YFSETQ. This record belongs to a study of blood T cell repertoires in COVID-19. Assay used: immunoSEQ multiplex PCR; TCRdb lists only in-frame clones, some missing. The sample shows fewer than 85,000 clones, about 86% of them seen only once. This rearrangement joins TRBV5-1 to TRBJ1-1, with D maybe TRBD1 (6 bases). Source material: peripheral blood. The clonotype comes from a human donor in a cohort sampled during active COVID-19. CDR3 in amino acids: CASSFALQGAEAFF. CDR3 bases: TGCGCCAGCAGCTTTGCCTTACAGGGTGCTGAAGCTTTCTTT.